This TCR beta chain was found in a study of Graves' ophthalmopathy and Graves' hyperthyroidism. Whole-study results and caveats: Clonotypes were expanded in thyroid at above 0.001 frequency, and most also appeared in blood. The model forecast ophthalmopathy progression, reaching under 71% sensitivity and roughly 72% specificity.

TCR beta CDR3 regions were amplified from RNA transcripts. HTBI primers primed a first-round RT-PCR, and a second-round multiplex PCR followed. TCRdb reprocessed the multiplex PCR reads with MiXCR, giving one entry per CDR3 protein. This repertoire shows some 370,000 distinct CDR3 sequences, about 18% found once; its top ten account for roughly 2.6%. Trimming pared 7 bases from V and 4 bases from J, leaving 11 bases between. CDR3 size: 13 residues. New diagnoses, under 2 months' duration, and ages 18 to 65 characterized the hyperthyroidism patients. Exclusion applied to patients with other autoimmune diseases, uncontrolled infections, pregnancy or lactation. This clonotype was detected ten times or more. Its antigen is still unknown.

The chain is built from TRBV12-3 or TRBV12-4 and TRBJ1-3, with D unresolved. Specimen: peripheral blood. The clonotype originates from an adult woman with stable Graves' hyperthyroidism. CDR3 DNA sequence: TGTGCCAGCACCCCCGTCGGGGGAAACACCATATATTTT. Protein: CASTPVGGNTIYF.